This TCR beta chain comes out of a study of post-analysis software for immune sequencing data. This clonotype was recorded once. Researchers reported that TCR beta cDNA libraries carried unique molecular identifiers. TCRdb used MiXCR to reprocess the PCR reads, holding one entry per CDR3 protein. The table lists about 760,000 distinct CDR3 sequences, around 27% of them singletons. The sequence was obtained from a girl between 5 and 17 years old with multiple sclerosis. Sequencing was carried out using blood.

The CDR3 sequence is CSARGHRGDTEAFF. The CDR3 DNA follows: TGCAGTGCTAGAGGACACAGGGGGGACACTGAAGCTTTCTTT. V usage is TRBV20-1 and J usage is TRBJ1-1; 8 nucleotides align to TRBD1. The CDR3 has 14 amino acids. Germline CDR1 reads DFQATT; CDR2 reads SNEGSKA (reference sequence). The V segment lost 1 base and the J segment 3 bases; nucleotides outside the gene matches: 4.